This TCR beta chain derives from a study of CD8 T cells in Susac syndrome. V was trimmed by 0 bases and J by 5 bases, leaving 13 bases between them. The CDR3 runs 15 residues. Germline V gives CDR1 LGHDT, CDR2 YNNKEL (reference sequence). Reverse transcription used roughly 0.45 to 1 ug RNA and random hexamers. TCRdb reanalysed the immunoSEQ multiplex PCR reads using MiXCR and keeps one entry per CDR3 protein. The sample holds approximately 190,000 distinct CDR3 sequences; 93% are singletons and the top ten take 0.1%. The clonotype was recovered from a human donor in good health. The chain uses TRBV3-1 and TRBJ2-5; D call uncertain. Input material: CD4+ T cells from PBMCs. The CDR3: CASSQERSNGETQYF. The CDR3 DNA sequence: TGTGCCAGCAGCCAAGAGAGATCTAACGGGGAGACCCAGTACTTC.